The T cell receptor beta chain under discussion was sequenced for a study of T cell changes during pregnancy in multiple sclerosis. CDR3 length equals 14 residues. Germline V CDR1 and CDR2: LGHNA, YNFKEQ. Trimming took 1 base from V and 3 from J, leaving 9 bases between them. Libraries were prepared by immunoSEQ multiplex PCR; TCRdb keeps only in-frame clonotypes and omits some of them. Of under 100,000 clones in the sample, more than 90% are singletons; the top ten hold 1.1%. Sequencing used peripheral blood, obtained in the second trimester of pregnancy. The sequence derives from a female donor with multiple sclerosis, enrolled in a pregnancy study. V is TRBV4-2 and J is TRBJ1-2; D possibly corresponds to TRBD1 (6 bases). The CDR3 region is CASSQVQGDYGYTF. The CDR3 nucleotides are TGTGCCAGCAGCCAAGTACAGGGTGACTATGGCTACACCTTC.